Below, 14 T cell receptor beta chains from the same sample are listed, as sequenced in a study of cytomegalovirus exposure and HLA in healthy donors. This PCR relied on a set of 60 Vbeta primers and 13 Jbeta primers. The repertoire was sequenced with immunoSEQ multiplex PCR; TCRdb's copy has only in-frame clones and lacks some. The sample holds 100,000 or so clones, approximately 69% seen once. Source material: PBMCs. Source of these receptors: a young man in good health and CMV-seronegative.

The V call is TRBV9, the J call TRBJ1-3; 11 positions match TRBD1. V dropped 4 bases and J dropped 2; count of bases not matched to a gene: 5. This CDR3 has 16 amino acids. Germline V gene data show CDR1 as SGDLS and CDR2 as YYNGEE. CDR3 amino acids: CASSPWTGGPGNTIYF. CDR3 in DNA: TGTGCCAGCAGCCCTTGGACAGGGGGCCCTGGAAACACCATATATTTT.

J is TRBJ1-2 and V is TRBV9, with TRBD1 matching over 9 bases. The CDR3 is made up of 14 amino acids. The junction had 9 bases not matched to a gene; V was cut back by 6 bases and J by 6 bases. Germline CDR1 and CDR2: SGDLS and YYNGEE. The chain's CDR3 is CASTPSGQGHGYTF. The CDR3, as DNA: TGTGCCAGCACCCCCTCCGGACAGGGGCATGGCTACACCTTC.

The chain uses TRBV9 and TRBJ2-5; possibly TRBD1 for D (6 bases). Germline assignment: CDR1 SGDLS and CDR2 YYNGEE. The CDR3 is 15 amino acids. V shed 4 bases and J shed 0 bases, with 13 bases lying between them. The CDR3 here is CASSPQGIDQETQYF. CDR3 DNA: TGTGCCAGCAGCCCCCAGGGGATAGACCAAGAGACCCAGTACTTC.

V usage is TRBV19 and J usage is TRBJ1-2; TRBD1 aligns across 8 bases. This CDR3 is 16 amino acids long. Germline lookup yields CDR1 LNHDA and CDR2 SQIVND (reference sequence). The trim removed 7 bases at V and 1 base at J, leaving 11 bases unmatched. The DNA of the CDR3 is TGTGCCAGTAACTCGGACAGGGAGGCGGGTAACTATGGCTACACCTTC. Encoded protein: CASNSDREAGNYGYTF.

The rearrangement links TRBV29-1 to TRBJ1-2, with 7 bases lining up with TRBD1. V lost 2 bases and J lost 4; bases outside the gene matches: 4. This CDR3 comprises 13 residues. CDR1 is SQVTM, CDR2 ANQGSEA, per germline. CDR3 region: CSVERGLGYGYTF. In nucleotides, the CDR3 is TGCAGCGTTGAAAGGGGGCTTGGCTATGGCTACACCTTC.

The CDR3 loop is CSVDLQQGASDTQYF. The CDR3 DNA follows: TGCAGCGTTGACCTTCAACAGGGGGCCTCAGATACGCAGTATTTT. This chain uses TRBV29-1 with TRBJ2-3, with 9 bases that match TRBD1. The CDR3 runs 15 residues. Trimming took 3 bases from V and 4 from J; bases not matched to a gene: 8. CDR1 is SQVTM and CDR2 is ANQGSEA in the germline V gene.

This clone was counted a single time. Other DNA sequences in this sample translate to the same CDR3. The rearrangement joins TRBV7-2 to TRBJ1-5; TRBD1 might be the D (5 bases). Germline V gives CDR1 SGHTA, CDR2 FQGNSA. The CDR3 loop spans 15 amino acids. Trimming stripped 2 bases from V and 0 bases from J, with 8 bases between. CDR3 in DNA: TGTGCCAGCAGCTTACAGGGCCATAGCAATCAGCCCCAGCATTTT. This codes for CASSLQGHSNQPQHF.

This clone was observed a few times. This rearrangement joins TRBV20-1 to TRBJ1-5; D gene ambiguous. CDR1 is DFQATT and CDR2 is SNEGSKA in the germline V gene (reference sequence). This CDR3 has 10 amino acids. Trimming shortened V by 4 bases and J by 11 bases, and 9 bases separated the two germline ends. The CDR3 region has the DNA TGCAGTGCTACAGACCGTTCCCAGCATTTT. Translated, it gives CSATDRSQHF.

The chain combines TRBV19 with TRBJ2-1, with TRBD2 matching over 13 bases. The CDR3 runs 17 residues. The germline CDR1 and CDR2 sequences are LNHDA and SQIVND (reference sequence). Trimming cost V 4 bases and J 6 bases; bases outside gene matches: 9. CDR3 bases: TGTGCCAGTAGTACTAAAGGGCGACTAGCGGGAGGCAATGAGCAGTTCTTC. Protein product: CASSTKGRLAGGNEQFF.

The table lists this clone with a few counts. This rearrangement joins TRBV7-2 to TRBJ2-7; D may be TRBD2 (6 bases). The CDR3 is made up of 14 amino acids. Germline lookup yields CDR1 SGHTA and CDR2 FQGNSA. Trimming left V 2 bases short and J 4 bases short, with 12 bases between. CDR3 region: CASSLTLASYEQYF. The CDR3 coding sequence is TGTGCCAGCAGCTTAACCCTAGCGTCGTACGAGCAGTACTTC.

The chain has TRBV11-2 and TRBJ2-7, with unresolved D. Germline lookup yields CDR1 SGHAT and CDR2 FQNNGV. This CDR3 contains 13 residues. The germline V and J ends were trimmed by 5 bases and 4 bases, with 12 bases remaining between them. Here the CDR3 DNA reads TGTGCCAGCAGCCAGGAAAGCCTTTACGAGCAGTACTTC. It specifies CASSQESLYEQYF.

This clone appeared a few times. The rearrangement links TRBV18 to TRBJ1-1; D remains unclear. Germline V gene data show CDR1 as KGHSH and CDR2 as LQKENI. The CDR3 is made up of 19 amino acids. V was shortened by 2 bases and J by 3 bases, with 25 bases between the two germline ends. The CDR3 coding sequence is TGTGCCAGCTCACCAAGTTTAGGCCGCTCTGCTAATGAGGACACTGAAGCTTTCTTT. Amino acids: CASSPSLGRSANEDTEAFF.

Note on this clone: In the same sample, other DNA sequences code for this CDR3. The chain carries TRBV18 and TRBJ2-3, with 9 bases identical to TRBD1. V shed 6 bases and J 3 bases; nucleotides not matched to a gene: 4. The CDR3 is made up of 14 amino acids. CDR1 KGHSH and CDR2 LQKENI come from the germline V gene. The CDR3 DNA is TGTGCCAGCTCTCCGGGACAGGGAACAGATACGCAGTATTTT. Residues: CASSPGQGTDTQYF.

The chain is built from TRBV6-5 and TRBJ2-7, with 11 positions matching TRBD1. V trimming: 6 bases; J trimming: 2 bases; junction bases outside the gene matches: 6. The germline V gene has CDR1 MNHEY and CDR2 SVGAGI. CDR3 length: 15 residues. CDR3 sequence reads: CASSLGTGGPYEQYF. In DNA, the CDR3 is TGTGCCAGCAGCCTAGGGACAGGGGGTCCCTACGAGCAGTACTTC.